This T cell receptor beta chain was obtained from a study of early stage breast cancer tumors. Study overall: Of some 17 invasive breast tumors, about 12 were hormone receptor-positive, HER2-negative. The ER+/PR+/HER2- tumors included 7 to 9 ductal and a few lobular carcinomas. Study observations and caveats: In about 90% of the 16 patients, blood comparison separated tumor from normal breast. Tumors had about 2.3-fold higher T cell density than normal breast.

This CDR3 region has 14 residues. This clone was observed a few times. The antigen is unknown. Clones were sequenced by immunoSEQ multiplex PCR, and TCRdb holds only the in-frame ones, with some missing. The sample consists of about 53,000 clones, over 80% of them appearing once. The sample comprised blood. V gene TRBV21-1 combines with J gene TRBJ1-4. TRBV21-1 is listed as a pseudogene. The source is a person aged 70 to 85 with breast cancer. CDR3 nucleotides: TGTGCCAGCAGCAAAATAAAGGTGAGGGAAAAACTGTTTTTT. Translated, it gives CASSKIKVREKLFF.